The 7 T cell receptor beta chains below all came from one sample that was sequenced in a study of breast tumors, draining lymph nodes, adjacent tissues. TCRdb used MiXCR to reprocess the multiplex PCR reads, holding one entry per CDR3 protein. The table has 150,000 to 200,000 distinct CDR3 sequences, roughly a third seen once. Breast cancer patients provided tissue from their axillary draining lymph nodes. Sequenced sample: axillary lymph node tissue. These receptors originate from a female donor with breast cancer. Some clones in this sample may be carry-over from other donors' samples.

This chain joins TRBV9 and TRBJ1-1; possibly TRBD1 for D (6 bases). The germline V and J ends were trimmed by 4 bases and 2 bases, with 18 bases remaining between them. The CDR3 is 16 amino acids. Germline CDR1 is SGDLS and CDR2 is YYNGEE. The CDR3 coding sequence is TGTGCCAGCAGCCCCCGGGGGGGGGGCTTTAACACTGAAGCTTTCTTT. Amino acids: CASSPRGGGFNTEAFF.

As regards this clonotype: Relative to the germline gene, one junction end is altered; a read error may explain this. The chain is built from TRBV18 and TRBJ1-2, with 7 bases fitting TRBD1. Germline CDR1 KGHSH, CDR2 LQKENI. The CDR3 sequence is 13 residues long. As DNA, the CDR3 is TGTGCCAGCTCACCAACAGGGGACTATGGCTACCCCTTC. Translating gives CASSPTGDYGYPF. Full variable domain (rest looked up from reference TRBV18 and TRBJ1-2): NAGVMQNPRHLVRRRGQEARLRCSPMKGHSHVYWYRQLPEEGLKFMVYLQKENIIDESGMPKERFSAEFPKEGPSILRIQQVVRGDSAAYFCASSPTGDYGYPFGSGTRLTVV.

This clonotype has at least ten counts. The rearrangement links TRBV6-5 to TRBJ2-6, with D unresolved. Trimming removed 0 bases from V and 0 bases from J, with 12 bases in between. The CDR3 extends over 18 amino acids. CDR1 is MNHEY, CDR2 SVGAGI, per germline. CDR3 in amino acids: CASSYSGGELSGANVLTF. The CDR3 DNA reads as TGTGCCAGCAGTTACTCCGGCGGCGAGCTCTCTGGGGCCAACGTCCTGACTTTC.

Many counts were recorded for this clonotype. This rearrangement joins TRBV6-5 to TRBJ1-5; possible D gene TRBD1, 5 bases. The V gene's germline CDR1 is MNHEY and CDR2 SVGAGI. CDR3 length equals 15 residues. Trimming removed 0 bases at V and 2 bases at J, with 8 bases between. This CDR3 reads CASSYSAGGNQPQHF. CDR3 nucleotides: TGTGCCAGCAGTTACTCTGCGGGGGGCAATCAGCCCCAGCATTTT.

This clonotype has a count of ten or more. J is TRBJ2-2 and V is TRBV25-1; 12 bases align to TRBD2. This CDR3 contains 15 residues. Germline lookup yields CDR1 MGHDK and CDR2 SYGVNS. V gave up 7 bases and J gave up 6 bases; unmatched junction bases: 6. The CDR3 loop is CASNLAGGRPGELFF. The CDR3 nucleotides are TGTGCCAGCAACCTAGCGGGGGGGCGACCCGGGGAGCTGTTTTTT.

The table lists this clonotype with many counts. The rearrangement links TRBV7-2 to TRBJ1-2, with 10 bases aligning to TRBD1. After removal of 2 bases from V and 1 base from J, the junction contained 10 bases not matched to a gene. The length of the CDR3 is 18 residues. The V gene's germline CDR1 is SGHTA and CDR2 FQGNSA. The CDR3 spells CASSLRVGQGWGNYGYTF. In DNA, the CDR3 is TGTGCCAGCAGCTTACGGGTGGGACAGGGGTGGGGTAACTATGGCTACACCTTC.

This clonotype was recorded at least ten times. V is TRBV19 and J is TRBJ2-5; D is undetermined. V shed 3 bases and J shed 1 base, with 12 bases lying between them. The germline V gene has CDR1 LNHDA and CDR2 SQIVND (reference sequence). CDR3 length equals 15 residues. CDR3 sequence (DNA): TGTGCCAGTAGTATCGTACCCGGGTTCCAAGAGACCCAGTACTTC. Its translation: CASSIVPGFQETQYF. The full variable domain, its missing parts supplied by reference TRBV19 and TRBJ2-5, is DGGITQSPKYLFRKEGQNVTLSCEQNLNHDAMYWYRQDPGQGLRLIYYSQIVNDFQKGDIAEGYSVSREKKESFPLTVTSAQKNPTAFYLCASSIVPGFQETQYFGPGTRLLVL.